These 2 T cell receptor beta chains came from one sample sequenced in a study of blood T cell repertoires in COVID-19. This table comes from immunoSEQ multiplex PCR, and its TCRdb copy is limited to in-frame clones, with some not included. The sample consists of some 87,000 clones, 60% to 85% of them appearing once. The sample was peripheral blood. The receptor source for this set is a man aged 45-65 years who had recovered from COVID-19.

The chain has TRBV9 and TRBJ2-3, with TRBD2 matching over 10 bases. There are 18 residues in the CDR3. Germline V CDR1 and CDR2: SGDLS, YYNGEE. V lost 3 bases to trimming and J lost 1 base; unmatched junction nucleotides: 11. The CDR3 region is CASSATGLAKTRTDTQYF. Written as DNA, the CDR3 is TGTGCCAGCAGCGCTACGGGACTAGCGAAGACCCGCACAGATACGCAGTATTTT.

The chain uses TRBV2 and TRBJ2-7, with a weak D call TRBD2 (5 bases). The germline V and J ends were trimmed by 6 bases and 3 bases, with 12 bases remaining between them. There are 13 residues in the CDR3. Per germline, CDR1 SNHLY and CDR2 FYNNEI. In DNA form, the CDR3 reads TGTGCCAGCAGCACGGGGATCGGCTACGAGCAGTACTTC. It encodes CASSTGIGYEQYF.